This T cell receptor (beta chain) was sequenced during a study of blood T cell repertoires in COVID-19. Clones were sequenced by immunoSEQ multiplex PCR, and TCRdb holds only the in-frame ones, with some missing. The data show a few hundred thousand clones, roughly 84% seen once. CDR1 is SNHLY and CDR2 is FYNNEI in the germline V gene. Between the trimmed V and J ends, which lost 6 bases and 6 bases, there was a span of 15 bases. This CDR3 spans 13 amino acids. The material sequenced was peripheral blood. The gene calls are TRBV2 and TRBJ2-7; D perhaps matches TRBD1 (5 bases). The origin of this receptor is a person between 70 and 80 years old with COVID-19, enrolled during active disease. For the CDR3, the DNA is TGTGCCAGCAGGCGCAGGGTTGCAAGCGAGCAGTACTTC. It encodes CASRRRVASEQYF.